What follows are 19 T cell receptor beta chains derived from one specimen sequenced in a study of blood T cell repertoires in COVID-19. TCRdb's table, derived via immunoSEQ multiplex PCR, lists solely in-frame clones and lacks some. Of 130,000 to 150,000 clones listed, around 80% are singletons. What was sequenced was peripheral blood. These receptors were obtained from a man in his sixties with active or convalescent COVID-19.

This clone was detected only once. The chain employs TRBV29-1 and TRBJ2-5, with a weak D call TRBD1 (5 bases). CDR1 is SQVTM and CDR2 is ANQGSEA in the germline V gene. CDR3 length equals 15 residues. The V end was cut by 4 bases, the J end by 2 bases, with 17 bases between. The CDR3 DNA sequence: TGCAGCGTTGTGATGGGCGAGGACATTCAAGAGACCCAGTACTTC. It specifies CSVVMGEDIQETQYF.

CDR3 protein: CSVEENRSGNTIYF. CDR3 coding DNA: TGCAGCGTTGAAGAAAACAGGTCTGGAAACACCATATATTTT. V is TRBV29-1 and J is TRBJ1-3; tentatively, D is TRBD1 (5 bases). Trimming removed 0 bases at V and 1 base at J, with 7 bases between. CDR1 and CDR2 from the germline V gene are SQVTM and ANQGSEA. CDR3 length: 14 residues.

The chain joins TRBV6-4 to TRBJ2-1; D unresolved. V lost 4 bases, J lost 0 bases, and 4 bases lay in between. The CDR3 contains 13 residues. The V gene's germline CDR1 is MRHNA and CDR2 SNTAGT. The CDR3 spells CASSGSSYNEQFF. The CDR3, as DNA: TGTGCCAGCAGTGGGAGCTCCTACAATGAGCAGTTCTTC.

Comments on this clone: Other DNA variants within this sample encode the same CDR3. This rearrangement joins TRBV5-1 to TRBJ2-5; 7 bases match TRBD1. Trimming removed 1 base from V and 5 bases from J; junction bases left unmatched: 2. Germline CDR1 reads SGHRS; CDR2 reads YFSETQ. The CDR3 runs to 13 residues. The CDR3 here is CASSLSRGETQYF. In DNA form, the CDR3 reads TGCGCCAGCAGCTTGTCCAGGGGGGAGACCCAGTACTTC.

The CDR3 sequence is CASSLLAAINEQFF. The CDR3 DNA sequence: TGTGCCAGCAGCTTGCTAGCGGCGATCAATGAGCAGTTCTTC. The chain couples TRBV7-2 to TRBJ2-1; 7 bases line up with TRBD2. CDR1 is SGHTA, CDR2 FQGNSA, per germline. The V and J ends lost 3 bases and 6 bases, in that order; junction bases with no gene match: 5. The CDR3 is 14 amino acids.

This clone was counted a few times. The chain employs TRBV5-1 and TRBJ2-2; D gene uncertain. This CDR3 is built from 12 residues. Per germline, CDR1 SGHRS and CDR2 YFSETQ. With 7 bases removed from V and 5 bases from J, the gap between germline ends came to 9 bases. CDR3 residues: CASGSETGELFF. CDR3 nucleotides: TGCGCCAGCGGATCGGAGACCGGGGAGCTGTTTTTT. Looking up the rest from reference TRBV5-1 and TRBJ2-2 gives the full variable domain: KAGVTQTPRYLIKTRGQQVTLSCSPISGHRSVSWYQQTPGQGLQFLFEYFSETQRNKGNFPGRFSGRQFSNSRSEMNVSTLELGDSALYLCASGSETGELFFGEGSRLTVL.

The chain has TRBV6-1 and TRBJ2-1; 9 positions agree with TRBD1. The junction had 4 bases not matched to a gene; V was cut back by 5 bases and J by 2 bases. Germline loops: CDR1 MNHNS, CDR2 SASEGT. The CDR3 covers 15 residues. The DNA of the CDR3 is TGTGCCAGCAGTTCCACAGGGGGCGCCTACAATGAGCAGTTCTTC. This codes for CASSSTGGAYNEQFF.

This chain connects TRBV7-9 to TRBJ2-5; D is undetermined. CDR3 length equals 13 residues. Germline V gene sequence: CDR1 SEHNR, CDR2 FQNEAQ (reference sequence). V dropped 3 bases and J dropped 5 bases, with 10 bases sitting between them. The DNA of the CDR3 is TGTGCCAGCAGCTTCGAGACTCGGGAGACCCAGTACTTC. Amino acids: CASSFETRETQYF.

J is TRBJ2-1 and V is TRBV21-1; TRBD2 is the table's D call and was not checked against the DNA. TRBV21-1 is a pseudogene. The CDR3 covers 15 residues. The CDR3 spells CASPTGRELYNEQFF. The CDR3 DNA follows: TGTGCCAGCCCCACTGGGCGGGAGCTCTACAATGAGCAGTTCTTC.

The chain joins TRBV7-9 to TRBJ2-7; D might be TRBD1 (6 bases). Germline V gives CDR1 SEHNR, CDR2 FQNEAQ (reference sequence). This CDR3 spans 13 amino acids. V was pared by 2 bases and J by 5 bases, with 10 bases between. The CDR3 region has the DNA TGTGCCAGCAGCTTAACACAGGGCCACGAGCAGTACTTC. This translates into CASSLTQGHEQYF. The full variable domain, its missing parts supplied by reference TRBV7-9 and TRBJ2-7, is DTGVSQNPRHKITKRGQNVTFRCDPISEHNRLYWYRQTLGQGPEFLTYFQNEAQLEKSRLLSDRFSAERPKGSFSTLEIQRTEQGDSAMYLCASSLTQGHEQYFGPGTRLTVT.

The chain joins TRBV11-2 to TRBJ2-1; 10 nucleotides line up with TRBD2. The CDR3 totals 16 residues. J gave up 8 bases and V 3 bases, and 10 bases lay outside the gene matches. Germline CDR1 reads SGHAT; CDR2 reads FQNNGV. DNA for the CDR3: TGTGCCAGCAGCTTCGTCGTGCTAGCGGGAGTGTATGAGCAGTTCTTC. This codes for CASSFVVLAGVYEQFF. Looking up the rest from reference TRBV11-2 and TRBJ2-1 gives the full variable domain: EAGVAQSPRYKIIEKRQSVAFWCNPISGHATLYWYQQILGQGPKLLIQFQNNGVVDDSQLPKDRFSAERLKGVDSTLKIQPAKLEDSAVYLCASSFVVLAGVYEQFFGPGTRLTVL.

The chain is built from TRBV9 and TRBJ1-4, with a weak D call TRBD1 (5 bases). CDR1 is SGDLS and CDR2 is YYNGEE in the germline V gene. The CDR3 sequence is 14 residues long. V was shortened by 4 bases and J by 7 bases, with 14 bases between the two germline ends. CDR3 in DNA: TGTGCCAGCAGCCTAGGGCACGGGGGTGAAAAACTGTTTTTT. Translating it yields CASSLGHGGEKLFF.

This clone has only a few counts. V and J are TRBV4-2 and TRBJ1-2; TRBD1 matches at 7 bases. The CDR3 covers 15 residues. V shed 3 bases and J 4 bases; nucleotides not matched to a gene: 8. Germline V lookup: CDR1 LGHNA, CDR2 YNFKEQ. The CDR3 DNA reads TGTGCCAGCAGCCAGAGACTGGGGGACAGCTATGGCTACACCTTC. It translates to CASSQRLGDSYGYTF.

About this clone itself: The sample has other DNA sequences that encode this CDR3 too. The chain combines TRBV28 with TRBJ1-5, with D unclear. CDR1 is MDHEN, CDR2 SYDVKM, per germline. The CDR3 has 12 amino acids. V was shortened by 2 bases and J by 7 bases, with 6 bases between the two germline ends. CDR3 region: CASSLNSQPQHF. The CDR3 coding sequence is TGTGCCAGCAGTTTAAATAGCCAGCCCCAGCATTTT.

The chain combines TRBV10-3 with TRBJ1-5, with 7 bases lining up with TRBD1. Germline trimming cut 0 bases from V and 0 bases from J; bases unmatched to any gene: 8. CDR3 size: 18 residues. The germline gives CDR1 ENHRY, CDR2 SYGVKD. The chain's CDR3 is CAISESSGTVYSNQPQHF. The CDR3, as DNA: TGTGCCATCAGTGAGTCTAGCGGGACAGTCTATAGCAATCAGCCCCAGCATTTT.

V and J are TRBV7-6 and TRBJ2-2; possible D gene TRBD1, 5 bases. V dropped 7 bases and J dropped 7 bases, with 16 bases sitting between them. The CDR3 is 14 residues long. Germline V gene lookup returns CDR1 SGHVS and CDR2 FNYEAQ. CDR3: CASTAVGAGGELFF. CDR3 DNA sequence: TGTGCCAGCACCGCAGTAGGGGCCGGCGGGGAGCTGTTTTTT.

The chain combines TRBV9 with TRBJ2-2, with D perhaps matching TRBD1 (5 bases). Germline V gives CDR1 SGDLS, CDR2 YYNGEE. Trimming left V 0 bases short and J 2 bases short, with 8 bases between. CDR3 length: 15 residues. CDR3 residues: CASSVVQANTGELFF. In nucleotides, the CDR3 is TGTGCCAGCAGCGTAGTACAGGCCAACACCGGGGAGCTGTTTTTT.

V and J are TRBV12-3 or TRBV12-4 and TRBJ2-3, with D perhaps TRBD2 (5 bases). This CDR3 comprises 13 residues. V lost 5 bases to trimming and J lost 7 bases, with 13 bases between them. The CDR3 nucleotides read TGTGCCAGCAGTCCTCAGACCGGGAATACGCAGTATTTT. This translates into CASSPQTGNTQYF.

The chain uses TRBV29-1 and TRBJ2-5; perhaps TRBD2 as D (6 bases). V lost 3 bases to trimming and J lost 5 bases, with 10 bases between them. Germline V gives CDR1 SQVTM, CDR2 ANQGSEA. The CDR3 totals 12 residues. The CDR3, as DNA: TGCAGCGTTGAGGCTGGGAGGGAGACCCAGTACTTC. Its protein is CSVEAGRETQYF.